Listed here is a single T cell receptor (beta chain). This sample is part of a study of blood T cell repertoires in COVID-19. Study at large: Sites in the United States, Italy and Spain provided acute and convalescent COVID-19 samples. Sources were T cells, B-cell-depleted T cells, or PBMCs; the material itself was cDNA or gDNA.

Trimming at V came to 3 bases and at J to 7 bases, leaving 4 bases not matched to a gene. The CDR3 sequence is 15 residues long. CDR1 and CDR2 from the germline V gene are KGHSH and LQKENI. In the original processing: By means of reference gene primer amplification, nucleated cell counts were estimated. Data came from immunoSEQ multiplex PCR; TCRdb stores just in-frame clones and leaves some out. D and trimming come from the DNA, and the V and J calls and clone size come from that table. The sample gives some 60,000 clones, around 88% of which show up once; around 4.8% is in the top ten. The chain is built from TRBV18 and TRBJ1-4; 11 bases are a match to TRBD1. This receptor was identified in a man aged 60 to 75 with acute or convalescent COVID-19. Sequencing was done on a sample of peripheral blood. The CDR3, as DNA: TGTGCCAGCTCACCCCGGACAGGGGGCAGTGAAAAACTGTTTTTT. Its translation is CASSPRTGGSEKLFF.